The present T cell receptor beta chain was sequenced within a study of cytomegalovirus exposure and HLA in healthy donors. Per germline, CDR1 SGHDT and CDR2 YYEEEE. V lost 5 bases, J lost 2 bases, and 16 bases lay in between. The CDR3 runs to 16 residues. Primers for the PCR totalled 60 Vbeta and 13 Jbeta. The data were produced by immunoSEQ multiplex PCR, yet TCRdb's version contains in-frame clones alone and is incomplete. The sample yields roughly 62,000 clones, 65% to 80% seen once. As for this clone: Antigen unknown. Different DNA sequences within this sample yield the same CDR3.

Broader study findings: Earlier results showed most TCR beta V segments being productive about 90% or about 30% of the time. Per a later analysis, HLA-associated TCR beta chains showed more clonal expansion than other, equally common TCR beta chains. The authors later linked a missense DCLRE1C variant to TCR beta V- and J-gene trimming.

The chain is built from TRBV5-6 and TRBJ2-2, with D tentatively TRBD2 (5 bases). Sequencing was carried out using PBMCs. The source of this sequence is a woman aged 25 to 45 in good health and CMV-seronegative. CDR3 sequence: CASSPKAGVNTGELFF. In DNA, the CDR3 is TGTGCCAGCAGTCCCAAGGCGGGTGTAAACACCGGGGAGCTGTTTTTT.